Shown below are 9 T cell receptor beta chains from a single sample sequenced in a study of blood T cell repertoires in COVID-19. Sequencing was performed with immunoSEQ multiplex PCR; in TCRdb, only in-frame clones are kept and a portion is missing. In the table there are around 250,000 clones, approximately 84% of which are singletons. The material sequenced was PBMCs or T cells enriched from blood (not recorded which). These receptors were taken from a man between 18 and 29 years old who had recovered from COVID-19.

The genes are TRBV13 and TRBJ2-2; TRBD2 aligns across 10 bases. V lost 0 bases and J lost 3; bases outside the gene matches: 1. This CDR3 comprises 16 residues. Germline loops: CDR1 PRHDT, CDR2 FYEKMQ (reference sequence). CDR3 in amino acids: CASSLGTSGYTGELFF. CDR3 in DNA: TGTGCCAGCAGCTTAGGGACTAGCGGGTACACCGGGGAGCTGTTTTTT.

This clone was picked up one time. This rearrangement joins TRBV29-1 to TRBJ2-2; D is unresolved. This CDR3 region has 14 residues. Per germline, CDR1 SQVTM and CDR2 ANQGSEA. V was shortened by 4 bases and J by 0 bases, with 9 bases between the two germline ends. The CDR3 protein is CSVGLAANTGELFF. In DNA, the CDR3 is TGCAGCGTTGGTTTGGCAGCGAACACCGGGGAGCTGTTTTTT.

The V and J genes are TRBV18 and TRBJ1-2; 9 bases fit TRBD1. Trimming at V came to 1 base and at J to 7 bases, leaving 10 bases not matched to a gene. The length of the CDR3 is 16 residues. The V gene's germline CDR1 is KGHSH and CDR2 LQKENI. For the CDR3, the DNA is TGTGCCAGCTCACCACGGACAGGGGCGATGAGTATTGGCTACACCTTC. It encodes CASSPRTGAMSIGYTF.

The V and J genes are TRBV23-1 and TRBJ1-2, with 7 bases lining up with TRBD1. TRBV23-1 is labeled an ORF, and its function is uncertain. This CDR3 comprises 15 residues. V lost 5 bases, J lost 11 bases, and 17 bases stayed unmatched. The CDR3 reads CASSDTGTERLLYTF. DNA of the CDR3: TGCGCCAGCAGTGATACCGGGACAGAAAGACTTTTGTACACCTTC.

V and J are TRBV11-1 and TRBJ1-1; D unresolved. The germline gives CDR1 SGHAT, CDR2 FQDESV (reference sequence). CDR3 length: 13 amino acids. The V end was cut by 3 bases, the J end by 3 bases, with 8 bases between. In DNA form, the CDR3 reads TGTGCCAGCAGCTTTACGGGTTACACTGAAGCTTTCTTT. Translation: CASSFTGYTEAFF. Full variable domain (outside the CDR3, taken from reference TRBV11-1 and TRBJ1-1): EAEVAQSPRYKITEKSQAVAFWCDPISGHATLYWYRQILGQGPELLVQFQDESVVDDSQLPKDRFSAERLKGVDSTLKIQPAELGDSAMYLCASSFTGYTEAFFGQGTRLTVV.

V is TRBV28 and J is TRBJ2-5, with TRBD1 as a possible D gene (6 bases). The CDR3 runs 15 residues. Per germline, CDR1 MDHEN and CDR2 SYDVKM. Trimming stripped 4 bases from V and 4 bases from J, with 16 bases between. The CDR3 reads CASSSAGTRGETQYF. In DNA form, the CDR3 reads TGTGCCAGCAGTTCCGCCGGGACAAGGGGAGAGACCCAGTACTTC.

This chain connects TRBV5-4 to TRBJ2-2; 12 bases match TRBD1. Germline V gene lookup returns CDR1 SGHNT and CDR2 YYREEE (reference sequence). The CDR3 totals 16 residues. V gave up 4 bases and J gave up 5 bases; unmatched junction bases: 6. CDR3 nucleotide sequence: TGTGCCAGCAGCCGGGGACAGGGGGCGATAACCGGGGAGCTGTTTTTT. It translates to CASSRGQGAITGELFF.

The rearrangement joins TRBV10-1 to TRBJ1-1; the D is unclear. Germline CDR1 and CDR2: WNHNN and SYGVQD (reference sequence). V lost 2 bases, J lost 0 bases, and 4 bases lay in between. This CDR3 region has 13 residues. Written as DNA, the CDR3 is TGCGCCAGCAGTGAGGCGGTGAACACTGAAGCTTTCTTT. This encodes CASSEAVNTEAFF.

The rearrangement joins TRBV3-1 (or the pseudogene TRBV3-2) to TRBJ2-7, with TRBD2 identical over 8 bases. V shed 5 bases, J shed 5 bases, and the junction held 11 bases outside the gene matches. The CDR3 is 15 residues long. Germline V lookup: CDR1 LGHDT, CDR2 YNNKEL (reference sequence). The CDR3 coding sequence is TGTGCCAGCAGCTTCATTGGCGGGAGGAGCGACGAGCAGTACTTC. Protein sequence: CASSFIGGRSDEQYF.